These T cell receptor beta chains were read from a single sample in a study of T cell responses to AZD1222 COVID-19 vaccine. The data were produced by immunoSEQ multiplex PCR, yet TCRdb's version contains in-frame clones alone and is incomplete. The data contain around 120,000 clones, roughly 89% of them seen just once; the ten biggest clones take up 0.85% to 1.2%. Sequenced here: peripheral blood, sampled 28 days after the second AZD1222 dose. The receptors derive from an adult who received the AZD1222 COVID-19 vaccine. Both conserved end residues are part of each CDR3. The D gene is left open where the match is weak. Size is stated for part of the rows, as once, few or many counts, or as a class when the clone is expanded.

CDR3 DNA: TGTGCCAGCAGCGATGTTGCCGGCCAGGGGCTCTCCTACGAGCAGTACTTC; CDR3 protein: CASSDVAGQGLSYEQYF; CDR3 length: 17; D gene: NA; clone size: NA; J gene: TRBJ2-7; V gene: TRBV5-4
CDR3 DNA: TGTGCCATCAGCAGGGATGGGACAGCTTTTGAAAAACTGTTTTTT; CDR3 protein: CAISRDGTAFEKLFF; CDR3 length: 15; D gene: TRBD1; clone size: NA; J gene: TRBJ1-4; V gene: TRBV10-3
CDR3 DNA: TGCGCCAGCAGGGGCGGGAGCGATGAGCAGTTCTTC; CDR3 protein: CASRGGSDEQFF; CDR3 length: 12; D gene: TRBD2; clone size: NA; J gene: TRBJ2-1; V gene: TRBV4-3
CDR3 DNA: TGTGCCAGCAGCAACCGGGGGGATCAGCCCCAGCATTTT; CDR3 protein: CASSNRGDQPQHF; CDR3 length: 13; D gene: NA; clone size: NA; J gene: TRBJ1-5; V gene: TRBV7-2
CDR3 DNA: TGTGCCAGCAGCCACAACAGGGTCGGGGGAGGAGAAAAACTGTTTTTT; CDR3 protein: CASSHNRVGGGEKLFF; CDR3 length: 16; D gene: NA; clone size: NA; J gene: TRBJ1-4; V gene: TRBV13
CDR3 DNA: TGCGCCAGCAGCTTGGAGGCCCTCGTTAGGGGAAACACCGGGGAGCTGTTTTTT; CDR3 protein: CASSLEALVRGNTGELFF; CDR3 length: 18; D gene: NA; clone size: NA; J gene: TRBJ2-2; V gene: TRBV5-1
CDR3 DNA: TGTGCCAGCAGTTACTCGCAGGGAGGGGGAAGAAACATTCAGTACTTC; CDR3 protein: CASSYSQGGGRNIQYF; CDR3 length: 16; D gene: NA; clone size: NA; J gene: TRBJ2-4; V gene: TRBV6-5
CDR3 DNA: TGCAGTGCTAGTGGAGGCCTAGCGGGTGAGCAGTTCTTC; CDR3 protein: CSASGGLAGEQFF; CDR3 length: 13; D gene: TRBD2; clone size: NA; J gene: TRBJ2-1; V gene: TRBV20-1
CDR3 DNA: TGTGCCAGCACCCAGTTAGCGAACACTGAAGCTTTCTTT; CDR3 protein: CASTQLANTEAFF; CDR3 length: 13; D gene: NA; clone size: NA; J gene: TRBJ1-1; V gene: TRBV6-6
CDR3 DNA: TGTGCCGGGACAGGGGTCAGGGAAAAACTGTTTTTT; CDR3 protein: CAGTGVREKLFF; CDR3 length: 12; D gene: TRBD1; clone size: once; J gene: TRBJ1-4; V gene: TRBV30
CDR3 DNA: TGTGCCAGCAGTTTCCACCCGAACACTGAAGCTTTCTTT; CDR3 protein: CASSFHPNTEAFF; CDR3 length: 13; D gene: NA; clone size: NA; J gene: TRBJ1-1; V gene: TRBV12-3/TRBV12-4
CDR3 DNA: TGTGCCGTCAAGCGGGGGGAAAGCACAGATACGCAGTATTTT; CDR3 protein: CAVKRGESTDTQYF; CDR3 length: 14; D gene: TRBD2; clone size: NA; J gene: TRBJ2-3; V gene: TRBV10-3
CDR3 DNA: TGTGCCAGCACGACAGGGGGCGGGCTAGACACCATATATTTT; CDR3 protein: CASTTGGGLDTIYF; CDR3 length: 14; D gene: TRBD1; clone size: NA; J gene: TRBJ1-3; V gene: TRBV7-2
CDR3 DNA: TGCGCCAGCAGCCAAGATGGTAGTGCAACAAATGAAAAACTGTTTTTT; CDR3 protein: CASSQDGSATNEKLFF; CDR3 length: 16; D gene: NA; clone size: NA; J gene: TRBJ1-4; V gene: TRBV4-3
CDR3 DNA: TGCGCCAGCAGCCCCGAGGCAGGGCGACTTACTGAAGCTTTCTTT; CDR3 protein: CASSPEAGRLTEAFF; CDR3 length: 15; D gene: NA; clone size: NA; J gene: TRBJ1-1; V gene: TRBV5-1
CDR3 DNA: TGTGCCAGCAGTGAAGTGAGAGGGTTAAAGACCCAGTACTTC; CDR3 protein: CASSEVRGLKTQYF; CDR3 length: 14; D gene: NA; clone size: NA; J gene: TRBJ2-5; V gene: TRBV6-1
CDR3 DNA: TGTGCCAGCAGCAGTAATGGGGGAGACAATCAGCCCCAGCATTTT; CDR3 protein: CASSSNGGDNQPQHF; CDR3 length: 15; D gene: NA; clone size: NA; J gene: TRBJ1-5; V gene: TRBV28
CDR3 DNA: TGCAGCGTTTCAAACTCTGGGGCCAACGTCCTGACTTTC; CDR3 protein: CSVSNSGANVLTF; CDR3 length: 13; D gene: NA; clone size: once; J gene: TRBJ2-6; V gene: TRBV29-1
CDR3 DNA: TGTGCCAGCAGAAGGACAGGGTACTCTTCTAATCAGCCCCAGCATTTT; CDR3 protein: CASRRTGYSSNQPQHF; CDR3 length: 16; D gene: TRBD1; clone size: NA; J gene: TRBJ1-5; V gene: TRBV27
CDR3 DNA: TGTGCCATCAAAGCGGGAGGACGCTCCTACGAGCAGTACTTC; CDR3 protein: CAIKAGGRSYEQYF; CDR3 length: 14; D gene: TRBD2; clone size: NA; J gene: TRBJ2-7; V gene: TRBV10-3
CDR3 DNA: TGTGCCAGCAGCGTAGGTTCCGGGGGCCAGGAGCAGTACTTC; CDR3 protein: CASSVGSGGQEQYF; CDR3 length: 14; D gene: NA; clone size: NA; J gene: TRBJ2-7; V gene: TRBV9
CDR3 DNA: TGTGCCAGCAGCTTACGTCCTGGACTTTACGAGCAGTACTTC; CDR3 protein: CASSLRPGLYEQYF; CDR3 length: 14; D gene: NA; clone size: NA; J gene: TRBJ2-7; V gene: TRBV7-3
CDR3 DNA: TGCGCCAGCAGCTTTGGGGGGACGAACACTGAAGCTTTCTTT; CDR3 protein: CASSFGGTNTEAFF; CDR3 length: 14; D gene: NA; clone size: NA; J gene: TRBJ1-1; V gene: TRBV5-1